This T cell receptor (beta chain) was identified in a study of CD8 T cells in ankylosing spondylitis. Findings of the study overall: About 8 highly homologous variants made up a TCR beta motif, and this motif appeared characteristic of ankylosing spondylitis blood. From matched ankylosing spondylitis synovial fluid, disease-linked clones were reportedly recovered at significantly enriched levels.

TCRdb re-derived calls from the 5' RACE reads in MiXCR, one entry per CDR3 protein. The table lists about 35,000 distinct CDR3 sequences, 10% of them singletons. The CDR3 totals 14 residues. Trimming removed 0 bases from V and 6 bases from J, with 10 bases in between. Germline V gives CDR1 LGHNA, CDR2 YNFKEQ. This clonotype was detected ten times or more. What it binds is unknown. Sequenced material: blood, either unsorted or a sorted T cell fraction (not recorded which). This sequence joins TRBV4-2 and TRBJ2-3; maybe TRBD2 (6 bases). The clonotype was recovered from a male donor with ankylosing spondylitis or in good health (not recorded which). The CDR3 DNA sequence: TGTGCCAGCAGCCAAGAGGGGCGGGGTGATACGCAGTATTTT. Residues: CASSQEGRGDTQYF.